This T cell receptor (beta chain) was recovered during a study of technical replicates of blood from a few donors. V lost 4 bases and J lost 5; bases outside the gene matches: 6. Germline V gene sequence: CDR1 SGDLS, CDR2 YYNGEE. This CDR3 is built from 13 residues. Here immunoSEQ multiplex PCR was the method, and the copy in TCRdb shows in-frame clones only, minus some. This sample has 60,000 to 90,000 clones, with around 97% found just once. The sequence was obtained from a human donor in good health. The V and J genes are TRBV9 and TRBJ2-7; 7 positions match TRBD1. Sequenced sample: T cells isolated from PBMCs. CDR3 sequence (DNA): TGTGCCAGCAGCCCGACAGGGACCAACGAGCAGTACTTC. Protein: CASSPTGTNEQYF.